The T cell receptor (beta chain) described here comes from a study of T cell repertoires in cytomegalovirus infection. On this clonotype: Its antigen is not known.

TCRdb fed the reads into MiXCR, producing one record per CDR3 protein. The sample shows around 100,000 distinct CDR3 sequences, roughly 39% of them seen only once. The CDR3 runs 14 residues. The V and J ends lost 0 bases and 9 bases respectively, with 13 bases between them. Germline loops: CDR1 SGDLS, CDR2 YYNGEE. The chain carries TRBV9 and TRBJ2-4, with D possibly TRBD2 on 5 matching bases. This specimen consisted of CD8+ T cells from cultured PBMCs, obtained from culture after CMV antigen stimulation. The sequence derives from a human donor in good health (CMV status not recorded). Some clones in this sample may be carry-over from other donors' samples. The CDR3 loop reads CASSVERASAIQYF. The CDR3 DNA reads TGTGCCAGCAGCGTAGAGAGGGCTTCAGCCATTCAGTACTTC.